This TCR beta chain was recovered during a study of metastatic and nonmetastatic thyroid tumors. The wider study: Comparative analysis of repertoires was undertaken across blood and tumor or nodule tissue obtained from malignant and benign thyroid patients. The study, taken as a whole, reports: Reports indicated that malignant thyroid tumors showed significantly higher TCR beta diversity than benign nodules did, in blood and tumor.

CDR1 and CDR2 from the germline V gene are MDHEN and SYDVKM. The CDR3 sequence is 15 residues long. On this clone itself: As yet, its antigen is unknown. A much more abundant neighbour one base away suggests this may be a read error.

TCRdb reanalyzed the PCR reads with MiXCR. The sample has over 25,000 clones; under 4.5% are singletons. Treatment of any kind had been given to no patient before thyroid surgery. The chain couples TRBV28 to TRBJ2-7, with D perhaps matching TRBD1 (6 bases). The clonotype originates from a female donor with papillary thyroid cancer or a benign thyroid nodule (not recorded which). Some clones in this sample may be carry-over from other donors' samples. Specimen: blood. CDR3 loop: CASSPATGYSHEQYF. CDR3 DNA sequence: TGTGCCAGTAGTCCAGCGACAGGATACTCCCACGAGCAGTACTTC.